This T cell receptor (beta chain) was sequenced in a study of blood T cell repertoires in COVID-19. Produced via immunoSEQ multiplex PCR; TCRdb's table is partial and in-frame only. The sample has a few hundred thousand clones, 75% to 90% seen once. A note on this clone: A junction end diverges from the germline sequence, so it may reflect a read error.

The germline gives CDR1 SEHNR, CDR2 FQNEAQ (reference sequence). The CDR3 spans 18 residues. The receptor was derived from a man aged 25 to 40 who had recovered from COVID-19. The chain employs TRBV7-9 and TRBJ2-3, with 10 bases fitting TRBD1. The specimen sequenced was PBMCs or T cells enriched from blood (not recorded which). The DNA of the CDR3 is TGTGCCAGCAGATTAGAAGTCTGGGACAGGGGCGACACAGATACGCAGTATTTT. It codes for CASRLEVWDRGDTDTQYF.